This T cell receptor beta chain was profiled in a study of blood T cell repertoires in COVID-19. On the study more broadly: Samples taken during acute and convalescent COVID-19 were collected in the United States, Italy and Spain. Sources were T cells, B-cell-depleted T cells, or PBMCs; the material itself was cDNA or gDNA.

In the original workflow: Reference gene primer amplification gave nucleated cell count estimates. Using immunoSEQ multiplex PCR, the repertoire was profiled, and TCRdb retains in-frame clones only, with some absent. V, J and clone size were drawn from that table, and D and trimming were deduced from the DNA. The table shows around 270,000 clones, with around 89% occurring only once. The CDR3 runs 18 residues. The germline V and J ends were trimmed by 0 bases and 9 bases, with 28 bases remaining between them. Looked up from germline, CDR1 is SGHNT and CDR2 is YYREEE (reference sequence). The TCR was taken from a young man with acute or convalescent COVID-19. The sample taken for sequencing was peripheral blood. The chain employs TRBV5-4 and TRBJ2-7, with TRBD2 as a possible D gene (6 bases). CDR3 sequence reads: CASSLVLSHRGGIVVQYF. DNA of the CDR3: TGTGCCAGCAGCTTGGTCCTCTCGCACCGGGGAGGAATTGTCGTGCAGTACTTC.